The next 4 T cell receptor beta chains were all read from a single sample in a study of T cell responses to AZD1222 COVID-19 vaccine. Using immunoSEQ multiplex PCR, the repertoire was profiled, and TCRdb retains in-frame clones only, with some absent. The table includes approximately 150,000 clones, roughly 92% detected once. The sequences come from peripheral blood, collected on day 0 of AZD1222 vaccination. Source of these receptors: an adult in good health.

The chain has TRBV12-5 and TRBJ1-1, with D perhaps TRBD1 (6 bases). There are 14 residues in the CDR3. Trimming took 4 bases from V and 8 from J, leaving 17 bases between them. Germline V gene sequence: CDR1 LGHNT, CDR2 FRNRAP. The CDR3 sequence is CASGSDSLQREAFF. CDR3 in DNA: TGTGCTAGTGGTTCGGACAGCTTACAACGGGAAGCTTTCTTT.

The J gene is TRBJ1-5, the V gene TRBV27; 7 nucleotides align to TRBD1. CDR3 length: 17 residues. The germline V gene has CDR1 MNHEY and CDR2 SMNVEV (reference sequence). The V segment lost 5 bases and the J segment 2 bases; nucleotides outside the gene matches: 12. CDR3 nucleotides: TGTGCCAGCAGTCCCATGTGGACAGGATTTGGCAATCAGCCCCAGCATTTT. Translation: CASSPMWTGFGNQPQHF.

The chain carries TRBV5-4 and TRBJ2-3; 8 bases match TRBD2. There are 15 residues in the CDR3. Trimming took 5 bases from V and 0 from J; bases not matched to a gene: 5. The germline V gene encodes CDR1 SGHNT and CDR2 YYREEE (reference sequence). The CDR3 here is CASSSERGSTDTQYF. The CDR3 bases are TGTGCCAGCAGTTCTGAGCGGGGGAGCACAGATACGCAGTATTTT.

There are a few counts of this clone. The J gene is TRBJ1-2, the V gene TRBV6-5; 8 bases are a match to TRBD1. V shed 6 bases, J shed 8 bases, and the junction held 8 bases outside the gene matches. Per the germline V gene, CDR1 is MNHEY and CDR2 is SVGAGI. This CDR3 spans 13 amino acids. This chain's CDR3 is CASSPVAGGGYTF. CDR3 coding DNA: TGTGCCAGCAGCCCGGTGGCAGGGGGCGGCTACACCTTC.